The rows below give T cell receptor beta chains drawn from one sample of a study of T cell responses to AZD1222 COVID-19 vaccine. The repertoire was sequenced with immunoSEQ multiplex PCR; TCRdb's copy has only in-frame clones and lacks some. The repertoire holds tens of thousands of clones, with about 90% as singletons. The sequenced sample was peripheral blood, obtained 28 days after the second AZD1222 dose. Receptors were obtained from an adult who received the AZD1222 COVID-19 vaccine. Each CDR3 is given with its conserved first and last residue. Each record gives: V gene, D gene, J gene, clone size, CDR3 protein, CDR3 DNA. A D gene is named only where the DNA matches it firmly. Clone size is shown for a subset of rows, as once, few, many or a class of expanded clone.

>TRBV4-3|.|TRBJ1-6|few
CASSREFTRSPLHF
TGCGCCAGCAGTCGAGAATTTACGCGTTCACCCCTCCACTTT
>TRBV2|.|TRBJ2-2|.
CASSEARSTSRGELFF
TGTGCCAGCAGTGAAGCGAGGTCGACTTCTCGCGGGGAGCTGTTTTTT
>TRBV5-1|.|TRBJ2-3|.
CASSFGGQIPSTDTQYF
TGCGCCAGCAGCTTTGGGGGCCAGATACCTAGCACAGATACGCAGTATTTT
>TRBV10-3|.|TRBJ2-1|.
CAISESVGVNEQFF
TGTGCCATCAGTGAGTCAGTGGGGGTCAATGAGCAGTTCTTC
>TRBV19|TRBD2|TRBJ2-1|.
CASSRAGGSSYNEQFF
TGTGCCAGTAGTAGAGCGGGGGGGTCCTCCTACAATGAGCAGTTCTTC
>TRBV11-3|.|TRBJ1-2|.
CASSTPRGDGYTF
TGTGCCAGCAGTACACCACGGGGGGATGGCTACACCTTC
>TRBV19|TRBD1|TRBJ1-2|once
CASSPRQGGGYTF
TGTGCCAGTAGTCCCCGACAGGGAGGGGGCTACACCTTC
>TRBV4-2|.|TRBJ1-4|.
CASSQDPGLDGEKLFF
TGTGCCAGCAGCCAAGATCCGGGGCTGGACGGTGAAAAACTGTTTTTT
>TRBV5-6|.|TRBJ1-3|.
CASSLFQGLSGNTIYF
TGTGCCAGCAGCTTGTTTCAGGGGCTCTCTGGAAACACCATATATTTT
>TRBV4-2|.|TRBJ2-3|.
CASSHGVGQTDTQYF
TGTGCCAGCAGCCATGGGGTGGGCCAGACAGATACGCAGTATTTT
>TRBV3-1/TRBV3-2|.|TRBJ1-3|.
CASSLPGGPPGNTIYF
TGTGCCAGCAGCCTCCCCGGAGGTCCACCTGGAAACACCATATATTTT
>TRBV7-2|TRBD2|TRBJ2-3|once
CASRLAGGGTDTQYF
TGTGCCAGCAGACTAGCGGGGGGTGGGACAGATACGCAGTATTTT
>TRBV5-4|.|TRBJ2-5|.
CASSEQRQETQYF
TGTGCCAGCAGTGAGCAGAGACAAGAGACCCAGTACTTC
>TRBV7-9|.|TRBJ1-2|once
CASSLGGFKDGYTF
TGTGCCAGCAGCTTAGGTGGTTTTAAGGATGGCTACACCTTC
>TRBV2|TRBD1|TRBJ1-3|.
CASSDPGTVSGNTIYF
TGTGCCAGCAGTGACCCCGGGACAGTCTCTGGAAACACCATATATTTT